A single sample gave rise to the 28 T cell receptor beta chains below, sequenced in a study of blood T cell repertoires in COVID-19 (dated by TCRdb to 2019 to 2021). Library prep was done by the immunoSEQ multiplex PCR assay. Held by TCRdb, this immuneACCESS table contains in-frame sequences only and omits some clones. Under half of the omission traces to an unresolved V gene where checked; the cause of the rest is unknown. Across this sample there are 35,000 to 45,000 clones, with about nine tenths seen only once. 20% of the sample lies in the top ten. The sample consisted of peripheral blood. The receptors come from a man in his sixties with acute or convalescent COVID-19.

The CDR3 reads CASRGYTGELFF. CDR3 nucleotide sequence: TGTGCCAGCAGGGGCTACACCGGGGAGCTGTTTTTT. V is TRBV6-5 and J is TRBJ2-2, with D uncertain. Per the germline V gene, CDR1 is MNHEY and CDR2 is SVGAGI. The CDR3 loop spans 12 amino acids. The V end was cut by 6 bases, the J end by 3 bases, with 5 bases between.

The chain uses TRBV27 and TRBJ2-7; D possibly corresponds to TRBD1 (6 bases). Per the germline V gene, CDR1 is MNHEY and CDR2 is SMNVEV (reference sequence). V gave up 5 bases and J gave up 1 base, with 6 bases separating them. This CDR3 has 12 amino acids. CDR3 protein: CASSGQSYEQYF. CDR3 bases: TGTGCCAGCAGTGGACAGTCCTACGAGCAGTACTTC.

The chain combines TRBV24-1 with TRBJ2-3, with unresolved D. V dropped 4 bases and J dropped 2 bases, with 6 bases sitting between them. This CDR3 spans 13 amino acids. Germline V lookup: CDR1 KGHDR, CDR2 SFDVKD. DNA for the CDR3: TGTGCCACCAGTGACCCATCCACAGATACGCAGTATTTT. Protein: CATSDPSTDTQYF.

V gene TRBV7-2 combines with J gene TRBJ2-1; TRBD1 matches 9 bases. The CDR3 has 15 amino acids. V trimming: 5 bases; J trimming: 9 bases; junction bases outside the gene matches: 11. Germline CDR1 and CDR2: SGHTA and FQGNSA. This CDR3 is CASSPEQGAEGEQFF. The CDR3, as DNA: TGTGCCAGCAGCCCGGAACAGGGGGCAGAAGGTGAGCAGTTCTTC.

The CDR3: CASTPLAALSSDTQYF. CDR3 nucleotides: TGTGCCAGCACCCCATTAGCGGCTCTCTCCTCCGATACGCAGTATTTT. This chain links TRBV5-4 with TRBJ2-3; tentatively, D is TRBD2 (6 bases). V lost 6 bases to trimming and J lost 6 bases, with 23 bases between them. CDR1 and CDR2 (germline): SGHNT, YYREEE (reference sequence). The CDR3 extends over 16 amino acids.

The rearrangement joins TRBV19 to TRBJ2-3; tentative D call: TRBD1 (5 bases). The V end was cut by 7 bases, the J end by 0 bases, with 11 bases between. The length of the CDR3 is 14 residues. Per the germline V gene, CDR1 is LNHDA and CDR2 is SQIVND (reference sequence). The CDR3 DNA reads as TGTGCCAGTACTCTGGACATTAGCACAGATACGCAGTATTTT. The encoded protein is CASTLDISTDTQYF.

In regard to this clone: Germline and junction disagree at one end, which may indicate a read error. This rearrangement joins TRBV7-7 to TRBJ2-1, with D possibly matching TRBD1 (6 bases). The germline V gene encodes CDR1 SSHAT and CDR2 FNYEAQ (reference sequence). The CDR3 runs 16 residues. CDR3 region: CASSDRDTAALDEQFF. The CDR3 nucleotides are TGTGCTAGCAGCGACCGGGACACCGCTGCATTAGATGAGCAGTTCTTC.

J is TRBJ2-2 and V is TRBV5-1, with 8 bases aligning to TRBD1. The junction had 6 bases not matched to a gene; V was cut back by 3 bases and J by 5 bases. The germline gives CDR1 SGHRS, CDR2 YFSETQ. The CDR3 totals 15 residues. DNA of the CDR3: TGCGCCAGCAGCTCACGGACAGGGATGACCGGGGAGCTGTTTTTT. Amino acids: CASSSRTGMTGELFF.

The rearrangement uses TRBV5-4 and TRBJ2-5; 7 nucleotides agree with TRBD1. CDR3 size: 15 residues. The germline V gene encodes CDR1 SGHNT and CDR2 YYREEE (reference sequence). J was trimmed by 3 bases and V by 1 base; bases with no gene match: 6. Here the CDR3 reads CASSLSGTVKETQYF. Written as DNA, the CDR3 is TGTGCCAGCAGCTTGTCAGGGACAGTAAAAGAGACCCAGTACTTC.

This chain uses TRBV19 with TRBJ2-1; D unresolved. Trimming pared 9 bases from V and 1 base from J, leaving 13 bases between. CDR1 is LNHDA, CDR2 SQIVND, per germline (reference sequence). This CDR3 is 14 amino acids long. The CDR3 sequence: CASAFGRSYNEQFF. CDR3 nucleotides: TGTGCCAGCGCCTTTGGGCGTTCCTACAATGAGCAGTTCTTC.

This clone showed up just once. The chain combines TRBV6-5 with TRBJ1-2, with D possibly matching TRBD1 (6 bases). V was cut by 9 bases and J by 0 bases, with 17 bases left in between. Looked up from germline, CDR1 is MNHEY and CDR2 is SVGAGI. CDR3 length equals 15 residues. The CDR3 sequence: CASIRGRLSNYGYTF. The CDR3 bases are TGTGCCAGTATCAGGGGACGGCTATCTAACTATGGCTACACCTTC.

The chain recombines TRBV9 with TRBJ2-1, with TRBD1 identical over 8 bases. CDR3 length: 16 residues. Germline V gene lookup returns CDR1 SGDLS and CDR2 YYNGEE. V lost 0 bases to trimming and J lost 5 bases; unmatched junction nucleotides: 7. CDR3 amino acids: CASSVGTGKRDNEQFF. As DNA, the CDR3 is TGTGCCAGCAGCGTAGGGACAGGGAAAAGGGACAATGAGCAGTTCTTC. Variable domain in full (rest from reference TRBV9 and TRBJ2-1): DSGVTQTPKHLITATGQRVTLRCSPRSGDLSVYWYQQSLDQGLQFLIQYYNGEERAKGNILERFSAQQFPDLHSELNLSSLELGDSALYFCASSVGTGKRDNEQFFGPGTRLTVL.

V and J are TRBV4-1 and TRBJ2-1, with D maybe TRBD1 (6 bases). The CDR3 runs to 13 residues. V dropped 4 bases and J dropped 8 bases, with 12 bases sitting between them. Per the germline V gene, CDR1 is MGHRA and CDR2 is YSYEKL. CDR3 nucleotides: TGCGCCAGCAGCCCCCCGTCAGGGGATGAGCAGTTCTTC. Translation: CASSPPSGDEQFF.

This clone has a single count. The V and J genes are TRBV5-6 and TRBJ2-1; D is possibly TRBD1 (5 bases). V gave up 0 bases and J gave up 8 bases, with 9 bases separating them. There are 13 residues in the CDR3. Germline assignment: CDR1 SGHDT and CDR2 YYEEEE. Here the CDR3 DNA reads TGTGCCAGCAGCTTGGACAGGTCCGATGAGCAGTTCTTC. Amino acid sequence: CASSLDRSDEQFF.

The J gene is TRBJ2-5, the V gene TRBV27; D is ambiguous. This CDR3 has 13 amino acids. The germline CDR1 and CDR2 sequences are MNHEY and SMNVEV (reference sequence). V shed 8 bases and J shed 1 base, with 11 bases lying between them. In nucleotides, the CDR3 is TGTGCCAGCTCCGAGTTTCCCCAAGAGACCCAGTACTTC. Its translation is CASSEFPQETQYF.

The chain joins TRBV10-3 to TRBJ2-1; TRBD2 agrees at 7 bases. The CDR3 extends over 16 amino acids. Germline lookup yields CDR1 ENHRY and CDR2 SYGVKD. V lost 3 bases and J lost 0; bases outside the gene matches: 5. The CDR3 nucleotides read TGTGCCATCAGTGACGGCGGGAGAAGCTCCTACAATGAGCAGTTCTTC. Amino acids: CAISDGGRSSYNEQFF.

The chain combines TRBV28 with TRBJ1-6; TRBD1 matches at 7 bases. V was pared by 1 base and J by 6 bases, with 3 bases of the junction left unmatched. The CDR3 runs 15 residues. The germline CDR1 and CDR2 sequences are MDHEN and SYDVKM. CDR3 protein: CASSLSTGRNSPLHF. The CDR3 DNA reads as TGTGCCAGCAGTTTATCGACAGGGCGTAATTCACCCCTCCACTTT.

This chain links TRBV29-1 with TRBJ2-1; tentatively, D is TRBD2 (6 bases). Trimming took off 8 bases at V and 6 bases at J, with 23 bases between the two ends. The CDR3 runs to 15 residues. Germline-derived CDR1 and CDR2 are SQVTM and ANQGSEA. The CDR3 spells CSTPRRPGLSNEQFF. The CDR3, as DNA: TGCAGCACCCCAAGACGGCCGGGACTCTCCAATGAGCAGTTCTTC.

V usage is TRBV19 and J usage is TRBJ2-5, with TRBD1 identical over 8 bases. CDR1 and CDR2 (germline): LNHDA, SQIVND (reference sequence). V lost 7 bases to trimming and J lost 5 bases; unmatched junction nucleotides: 6. The CDR3 is 13 amino acids. The CDR3 protein is CASNAGGWETQYF. The CDR3 DNA sequence: TGTGCCAGTAATGCAGGGGGCTGGGAGACCCAGTACTTC.

This chain uses TRBV9 with TRBJ2-1, with 9 bases matching TRBD1. The CDR3 covers 14 residues. The V and J ends lost 6 bases and 7 bases, in that order; junction bases with no gene match: 8. CDR1 is SGDLS, CDR2 YYNGEE, per germline. CDR3 region: CASNPGQGWNEQFF. CDR3 DNA sequence: TGTGCCAGCAACCCGGGACAGGGATGGAATGAGCAGTTCTTC.

This sequence joins TRBV10-3 and TRBJ1-1; possible D gene TRBD1, 5 bases. V was trimmed by 3 bases and J by 8 bases, leaving 7 bases between them. Germline assignment: CDR1 ENHRY and CDR2 SYGVKD. The CDR3 has 11 residues. This chain's CDR3 is CAISDRGEAFF. The CDR3 nucleotides are TGTGCCATCAGTGACCGGGGGGAAGCTTTCTTT.

The genes are TRBV4-3 and TRBJ2-7; 9 nucleotides line up with TRBD2. The V and J ends lost 0 bases and 2 bases, in that order; junction bases with no gene match: 11. The germline gives CDR1 LGHNA, CDR2 YSLEER. The CDR3 has 18 amino acids. Written as DNA, the CDR3 is TGCGCCAGCAGCCAAGATAAGAATGGGAGCGGGAGGACCTACGAGCAGTACGTC. Translation gives CASSQDKNGSGRTYEQYV.

This clone was seen just once. The chain carries TRBV9 and TRBJ1-3; D possibly corresponds to TRBD1 (6 bases). CDR3 length: 15 residues. Deletions cut 0 bases from V and 5 bases from J, with 12 bases between. Per the germline V gene, CDR1 is SGDLS and CDR2 is YYNGEE. This CDR3 is CASSVASDSRNTIYF. CDR3 sequence (DNA): TGTGCCAGCAGCGTAGCTTCGGACAGCAGAAACACCATATATTTT. The full variable domain, in which reference TRBV9 and TRBJ1-3 provide the parts outside the CDR3, is DSGVTQTPKHLITATGQRVTLRCSPRSGDLSVYWYQQSLDQGLQFLIQYYNGEERAKGNILERFSAQQFPDLHSELNLSSLELGDSALYFCASSVASDSRNTIYFGEGSWLTVV.

The CDR3 sequence: CASSPTSGSGNTIYF. CDR3 in DNA: TGCGCCAGCAGCCCCACCAGTGGCTCTGGAAACACCATATATTTT. This rearrangement joins TRBV5-1 to TRBJ1-3; no firm D call. V lost 4 bases and J 0 bases, leaving 11 bases between the germline ends. The germline gives CDR1 SGHRS, CDR2 YFSETQ. The CDR3 is made up of 15 amino acids.

The chain carries TRBV5-5 and TRBJ1-5, with 9 bases matching TRBD1. The CDR3 length is 15 residues. Per germline, CDR1 SGHKS and CDR2 YYEKEE (reference sequence). The V segment lost 3 bases and the J segment 7 bases; nucleotides outside the gene matches: 8. CDR3 in DNA: TGTGCCAGCAGCTGGGGGACAGGGCAAAACCAGCCCCAGCATTTT. Its protein is CASSWGTGQNQPQHF. The variable domain in full, completed from reference TRBV5-5 and TRBJ1-5, reads DAGVTQSPTHLIKTRGQQVTLRCSPISGHKSVSWYQQVLGQGPQFIFQYYEKEERGRGNFPDRFSARQFPNYSSELNVNALLLGDSALYLCASSWGTGQNQPQHFGDGTRLSIL.

J is TRBJ2-1 and V is TRBV28; 8 bases match TRBD2. The CDR3 loop spans 14 amino acids. Germline CDR1 and CDR2: MDHEN and SYDVKM. V dropped 5 bases and J dropped 8; count of bases not matched to a gene: 8. Here the CDR3 DNA reads TGTGCCAGCAGTGCTACGGGACTAGTTTATGAGCAGTTCTTC. The encoded protein is CASSATGLVYEQFF.

The chain employs TRBV6-5 and TRBJ1-1; 7 nucleotides match TRBD1. Germline CDR1 and CDR2: MNHEY and SVGAGI. The CDR3 loop spans 14 amino acids. V lost 5 bases, J lost 0 bases, and 3 bases stayed unmatched. The CDR3 nucleotides are TGTGCCAGCAGTCAGACAGGGATGAACACTGAAGCTTTCTTT. It codes for CASSQTGMNTEAFF.

In DNA form, the CDR3 reads TGCAGCGTTCCCTCAGGTGAAAAACTGTTTTTT. This encodes CSVPSGEKLFF. The gene calls are TRBV29-1 and TRBJ1-4; D unresolved. There are 11 residues in the CDR3. The germline gives CDR1 SQVTM, CDR2 ANQGSEA. Trimming removed 5 bases at V and 7 bases at J, with 8 bases between. The full variable domain, rest sourced from reference TRBV29-1 and TRBJ1-4, is SAVISQKPSRDICQRGTSLTIQCQVDSQVTMMFWYRQQPGQSLTLIATANQGSEATYESGFVIDKFPISRPNLTFSTLTVSNMSPEDSSIYLCSVPSGEKLFFGSGTQLSVL.